This TCR beta chain is drawn from a study of T cells in Graves' hyperthyroidism and ophthalmopathy. Using RNA transcripts as the source, TCR beta CDR3 regions were amplified. First-round RT-PCR with HTBI primers amplified the TCR CDR3 region. One entry per CDR3 protein, called by TCRdb with MiXCR from the multiplex PCR reads. The profile shows a few hundred thousand distinct CDR3 sequences, 15% to 19% of them singletons. The CDR3 is made up of 17 amino acids. Germline V lookup: CDR1 DFQATT, CDR2 SNEGSKA (reference sequence). V was pared by 4 bases and J by 0 bases, with 22 bases between. The source of this sequence is a woman in her twenties or thirties with Graves' hyperthyroidism. The V call is TRBV20-1, the J call TRBJ2-7, with D maybe TRBD2 (5 bases). Sequencing was carried out using blood. The CDR3 nucleotides are TGCAGTGCTAACCTCTTAATTTCAACGGGGATCTCCTACGAGCAGTACTTC. Protein: CSANLLISTGISYEQYF.